Below are 9 T cell receptor beta chains sequenced from a single sample in a study of cytomegalovirus exposure and HLA in healthy donors. The PCR had 60 Vbeta and 13 Jbeta primers. Using immunoSEQ multiplex PCR, the repertoire was profiled, and TCRdb retains in-frame clones only, with some absent. The sample has about 64,000 clones, 75% to 80% seen once. Sequenced sample: PBMCs. These receptors came from a man younger than 35 in good health and CMV-seropositive.

This chain links TRBV5-6 with TRBJ1-1, with 7 bases identical to TRBD1. Germline-derived CDR1 and CDR2 are SGHDT and YYEEEE. The ends lost 4 bases at V and 4 bases at J; junction bases unmatched: 10. The CDR3 length is 15 residues. CDR3 DNA: TGTGCCAGCAGCCAAGGGGGCCGGACGGGCACTGAAGCTTTCTTT. Amino acid sequence: CASSQGGRTGTEAFF.

This clone was counted once. The chain couples TRBV30 to TRBJ1-1; perhaps TRBD1 as D (5 bases). Trimming cost V 7 bases and J 8 bases, with 17 bases left between them. There are 12 residues in the CDR3. Germline V gene sequence: CDR1 GTSNPN, CDR2 SVGIG (reference sequence). CDR3 nucleotides: TGTGCCTCCGGGCCAGGGATGGGGGAAGCTTTCTTT. Protein: CASGPGMGEAFF.

The chain recombines TRBV9 with TRBJ2-2; TRBD1 is a possible D gene (6 bases). The germline V gene has CDR1 SGDLS and CDR2 YYNGEE. The V and J ends lost 0 bases and 0 bases respectively, with 9 bases between them. The CDR3 consists of 16 residues. The CDR3 is CASSVVWTANTGELFF. The CDR3 DNA is TGTGCCAGCAGCGTAGTTTGGACAGCGAACACCGGGGAGCTGTTTTTT.

The genes are TRBV20-1 and TRBJ1-1; D ambiguous. V lost 7 bases, J lost 8 bases, and 11 bases lay in between. Germline lookup yields CDR1 DFQATT and CDR2 SNEGSKA (reference sequence). The CDR3 is made up of 10 amino acids. In DNA form, the CDR3 reads TGCAGTGGGAGGAGGGAAGAAGCTTTCTTT. Encoded protein: CSGRREEAFF.

The chain carries TRBV29-1 and TRBJ2-7, with 9 bases aligning to TRBD1. Germline V gene sequence: CDR1 SQVTM, CDR2 ANQGSEA. The CDR3 contains 14 residues. V shed 4 bases, J shed 5 bases, and the junction held 9 bases outside the gene matches. The CDR3 is CSVAPGQGFNEQYF. The CDR3, as DNA: TGCAGCGTTGCCCCGGGACAGGGTTTCAACGAGCAGTACTTC.

This clone was seen once. This chain joins TRBV9 and TRBJ2-1; D possibly corresponds to TRBD1 (5 bases). V lost 4 bases, J lost 2 bases, and 16 bases lay in between. Germline V gene lookup returns CDR1 SGDLS and CDR2 YYNGEE. CDR3 length equals 16 residues. This CDR3 reads CASSPPVGETYNEQFF. The CDR3 bases are TGTGCCAGCAGCCCGCCGGTAGGGGAAACCTACAATGAGCAGTTCTTC.

In DNA, the CDR3 is TGCAGCGTTGGGAGTTCATCGGGAGGAAACACCATATATTTT. Encoded protein: CSVGSSSGGNTIYF. This chain links TRBV29-1 with TRBJ1-3; D not resolved. CDR1 and CDR2 from the germline V gene are SQVTM and ANQGSEA. V was shortened by 4 bases and J by 4 bases, with 14 bases between the two germline ends. The CDR3 extends over 14 amino acids.

This chain connects TRBV7-9 to TRBJ2-2; maybe TRBD1 (5 bases). The CDR3 contains 14 residues. V lost 7 bases and J lost 5, with 14 bases in between. Germline V lookup: CDR1 SEHNR, CDR2 FQNEAQ (reference sequence). The CDR3 loop is CASTPPGLTGELFF. CDR3 in DNA: TGTGCCAGCACTCCGCCAGGGTTGACCGGGGAGCTGTTTTTT. Supplemented by reference TRBV7-9 and TRBJ2-2, the full variable domain reads DTGVSQNPRHKITKRGQNVTFRCDPISEHNRLYWYRQTLGQGPEFLTYFQNEAQLEKSRLLSDRFSAERPKGSFSTLEIQRTEQGDSAMYLCASTPPGLTGELFFGEGSRLTVL.

The rearrangement links TRBV10-3 to TRBJ1-4; D possibly corresponds to TRBD1 (6 bases). Germline assignment: CDR1 ENHRY and CDR2 SYGVKD. The CDR3 has 14 amino acids. V was cut by 3 bases and J by 8 bases, with 13 bases left in between. The CDR3 region is CAISDEGVEEKLFF. The CDR3 DNA follows: TGTGCCATCAGTGACGAGGGGGTAGAGGAAAAACTGTTTTTT.